The present TCR beta chain was sequenced within a study of regulatory T cells in long-lasting Graves disease (dated by TCRdb to about 2021). About the study as a whole: Persistent Graves' disease was defined as persistently positive TSH receptor autoantibodies together with antithyroid drug treatment for over 5 years. Persistent Graves' disease patients were compared with newly diagnosed Graves' disease patients by peripheral blood TCR sequencing and RNA sequencing. A total of 33 samples underwent TCR sequencing: about 13 from persistent and about 20 from newly diagnosed Graves' disease patients. On average, persistent Graves' disease patients in the clinical cohort had been on antithyroid drugs for around ten years. The study was registered as a clinical trial and conducted in China.

Overall results and qualifications from the work: Sequencing and analysis were restricted to the TCR beta chain. The authors noted that the small sample size was a limitation that may lower accuracy. Preferential use of TRBV28, TRBJ1-2 and TRBJ2-5 was observed in persistent disease, whereas TRBV20-1 and TRBJ2-1 were favored in newly diagnosed disease. A larger number of public clonotypes was shared among persistent patients (more than 2,500) than among newly diagnosed patients (around 890). The study examined only peripheral blood because the primary lesion, thyroid tissue, could not be accessed. Compared with newly diagnosed patients, patients with persistent Graves' disease had lower TCR Shannon entropy and fewer highly expanded clones, which suggests clonal expansion.

On this clonotype itself: Its antigen is unknown. No much larger clonotype is one base removed from it; base qualities were not supplied.

Library preparation used multiplex PCR. TCRdb lists the instrument as Illumina HiSeq 4000. CDR3 regions were amplified by Arm-PCR with iRepertoire HTBI primers to construct TCR beta libraries. Gel purification was performed on PCR products prior to sequencing. As for the original processing: Gene usage analysis of CDR3 amino acid clonotypes relied on the roughly 60 TRBV and 14 TRBJ segments identified across samples. Filtered high-quality paired reads were merged into contigs using COPE and FqMerger. BLAST was used to align contigs to the IMGT TRBV, TRBD and TRBJ reference genes, and CDR3 was defined following IMGT. Any clonotype with a frequency above 0.1% was counted as a highly expanded clone. Shannon entropy was used to measure repertoire diversity, and the Gini coefficient was used to measure V-J evenness. A clonotype found in more than one individual was treated as public. TCRdb reworked the public reads: Q25 trimming with fastp, MiXCR clone assembly, productive beta chains retained. Identical CDR3 proteins give one entry, which carries the most common genes and DNA. TCRdb's processing, not the authors', yielded these V and J calls. This sample lists about half a million distinct CDR3 sequences; around a fifth were detected once. The top ten constitute over 10% of the sample.

The time point label for this specimen denotes: persistent/refractory GD, antithyroid drugs over 5 years with positive TRAb. For both TCR sequencing and RNA sequencing, RNA was extracted from PBMCs using TRIzol. The diagnosis of Graves' disease followed American Thyroid Association guidelines. Recruitment of patients was carried out at an endocrinology department in Xi'an, China. From each patient, nine milliliters of peripheral blood was collected into an EDTA anticoagulant tube. Ficoll Paque Plus density gradient separation was used to isolate PBMCs, and no further T cell sorting was done. RNA quality was checked with an Agilent 2100 Bioanalyzer and agarose gel, and concentration with a NanoDrop 2000. Sequences MNHNS (CDR1) and SASEGT (CDR2) are obtained from the germline V gene. The CDR3 numbers 13 residues from cysteine through phenylalanine. Left in the record is the CDR3 DNA by itself, 39 bases read in frame from the first base. V sheds 7 bases and J sheds 9 bases, leaving 13 bases between their ends.

This clonotype originated in a female donor with Graves disease. The specimen was peripheral blood mononuclear cells (PBMCs), collected when the disease was refractory, from a patient treated with antithyroid drugs. The chain is made from TRBV6-1 and TRBJ1-6; the D gene is perhaps TRBD1, on 5 matching bases. In nucleotide form, the sequence is TGTGCCAGCAACTGGGCGCAGGGTTCACCCCTCCACTTT. Its protein is CASNWAQGSPLHF.